The clone carrying this T cell receptor (beta chain) appeared a single time. This sample was taken from a study of blood T cell repertoires in COVID-19. Across the study: PBMCs, B-cell-depleted T cells, or T cells provided the cDNA or gDNA that made up the material.

Using immunoSEQ multiplex PCR, the repertoire was profiled, and TCRdb retains in-frame clones only, with some absent. Seen here are 200,000 to 250,000 clones, about four fifths observed once, and the top ten hold around 3.3%. Allocation to cohorts depended on clinical history reported by the participants. All exposed participants met a person with COVID-19 within 2 weeks before entering the study. This CDR3 region has 12 residues. Trimming removed 2 bases from V and 1 base from J, with 2 bases in between. Germline-derived CDR1 and CDR2 are SNHLY and FYNNEI. Material: PBMCs or T cells enriched from blood (not recorded which). The source is a woman between 40 and 55 years old who had been exposed to COVID-19. The chain carries TRBV2 and TRBJ1-1; unclear D gene. Written as DNA, the CDR3 is TGTGCCAGCAGTGAACAGAACACTGAAGCTTTCTTT. The encoded protein is CASSEQNTEAFF. The full variable domain, with the rest looked up from reference TRBV2 and TRBJ1-1, is EPEVTQTPSHQVTQMGQEVILRCVPISNHLYFYWYRQILGQKVEFLVSFYNNEISEKSEIFDDQFSVERPDGSNFTLKIRSTKLEDSAMYFCASSEQNTEAFFGQGTRLTVV.